The 30 T cell receptor beta chains below were found in one sample sequenced in a study of CD8+CD57+ T cells in acquired aplastic anemia. Genomic DNA constituted the template upon which TCR beta VDJ and CDR3 profiling was performed. Using its own MiXCR run on the reads, TCRdb lists one record per CDR3 protein. The table has about 120,000 distinct CDR3 sequences, 58% seen once. For sequencing, patients were chosen who had shown expansion of CD8+CD57+ cells by flow cytometry. The specimen sequenced was sorted CD4+, CD8+, or CD8+CD57+ T cells (not recorded which) from PBMCs. The receptors come from a human donor with aplastic anemia.

This clonotype was found a few times. This chain connects TRBV10-3 to TRBJ2-1, with D perhaps matching TRBD2 (6 bases). V was trimmed by 0 bases and J by 0 bases, leaving 6 bases between them. The CDR3 spans 15 residues. Germline V CDR1 and CDR2: ENHRY, SYGVKD. CDR3 nucleotide sequence: TGTGCCATCAGTGAGTCGGGGGGCTCCTACAATGAGCAGTTCTTC. Translation gives CAISESGGSYNEQFF.

Ten or more counts support this clonotype. The chain is built from TRBV27 and TRBJ2-7, with unresolved D. CDR3 length: 13 residues. V was shortened by 4 bases and J by 5 bases, with 12 bases between the two germline ends. The germline V gene has CDR1 MNHEY and CDR2 SMNVEV (reference sequence). The CDR3 is CASSSPVRDEQYF. CDR3 in DNA: TGTGCCAGCAGTTCTCCAGTGAGAGACGAGCAGTACTTC.

This clonotype was found a few times. The rearrangement uses TRBV12-3 or TRBV12-4 and TRBJ2-1, with 7 bases lining up with TRBD1. The CDR3 is made up of 15 amino acids. V lost 3 bases to trimming and J lost 3 bases; unmatched junction nucleotides: 5. CDR3 nucleotides: TGTGCCAGCAGTTTTTGGGCAGGGGGCTACAATGAGCAGTTCTTC. This translates into CASSFWAGGYNEQFF.

The chain has TRBV24-1 and TRBJ2-1; D uncertain. The CDR3 contains 11 residues. The ends were cut back, 5 bases at V and 10 bases at J, with 8 bases in the middle. Germline CDR1 reads KGHDR; CDR2 reads SFDVKD. The CDR3 DNA reads as TGTGCCACCAGTGCAATCGGCGAGCAGTTCTTC. This gives the protein CATSAIGEQFF.

This rearrangement joins TRBV19 to TRBJ1-5; D is undetermined. V lost 1 base and J lost 7, with 8 bases in between. Germline V gene sequence: CDR1 LNHDA, CDR2 SQIVND (reference sequence). The CDR3 totals 13 residues. CDR3 in DNA: TGTGCCAGTAGTATAGTCGGGAACCAGCCCCAGCATTTT. This sequence encodes CASSIVGNQPQHF.

This clonotype was detected many times. V usage is TRBV7-9 and J usage is TRBJ1-1; D gene ambiguous. Germline-derived CDR1 and CDR2 are SEHNR and FQNEAQ (reference sequence). V was cut by 6 bases and J by 6 bases, with 8 bases left in between. There are 11 residues in the CDR3. CDR3 in DNA: TGTGCCAGCAGGTTGATAGCTGAAGCTTTCTTT. Translated, it gives CASRLIAEAFF.

This clonotype was picked up a small number of times. The CDR3 loop is CASSETQGLHNSPLHF. CDR3 in DNA: TGTGCCAGCAGTGAAACCCAGGGACTTCATAATTCACCCCTCCACTTT. The V and J genes are TRBV25-1 and TRBJ1-6, with a tentative D call TRBD1 (5 bases). The CDR3 runs to 16 residues. Trimming took off 2 bases at V and 5 bases at J, with 13 bases between the two ends. Per the germline V gene, CDR1 is MGHDK and CDR2 is SYGVNS.

This chain links TRBV15 with TRBJ1-5; no clear D. The germline V gene encodes CDR1 LNHNV and CDR2 YYDKDF (reference sequence). This CDR3 contains 14 residues. The V gene lost 4 bases and the J gene lost 0 bases, with 7 bases spanning the gap. CDR3 DNA sequence: TGTGCCACCAGCACGGCGAATAGCAATCAGCCCCAGCATTTT. It specifies CATSTANSNQPQHF.

This sequence joins TRBV30 and TRBJ2-7; D may be TRBD1 (6 bases). Germline V gene data show CDR1 as GTSNPN and CDR2 as SVGIG (reference sequence). The CDR3 is made up of 14 amino acids. The V end lost 4 bases, the J end lost 2 bases, and 15 bases lay between the germline ends. The CDR3 nucleotides read TGTGCCTGGACCTACAGGGCGGGCCCCTACGAGCAGTACTTC. The encoded protein is CAWTYRAGPYEQYF.

This clonotype was seen a handful of times. Possible read error: a much larger clone is one base away. Because it lacks the conserved phenylalanine or tryptophan at the end, this CDR3 is likely a read error. The J gene is TRBJ1-1, the V gene TRBV7-2, with 10 bases lining up with TRBD1. Germline CDR1 is SGHTA and CDR2 is FQGNSA. Trimming removed 5 bases from V and 6 bases from J; junction bases left unmatched: 9. There are 15 residues in the CDR3. The CDR3 coding sequence is TGTGCCAGCAGCGATTCGGGGACAGGGGAGGCTGAAGCTTTCTCT. Amino acids: CASSDSGTGEAEAFS.

As regards this clonotype: A much bigger clone sits one base away, suggesting this may be a read error. This chain uses TRBV9 with TRBJ1-5; D is possibly TRBD1 (5 bases). Germline V gene lookup returns CDR1 SGDLS and CDR2 YYNGEE. There are 15 residues in the CDR3. CDR3 sequence: CACSPSLGVKEPQHF. In DNA form, the CDR3 reads TGTGCCTGCAGCCCCTCGTTGGGGGTGAAGGAGCCCCAGCATTTT.

This clonotype was found once. V is TRBV20-1 and J is TRBJ2-3; 8 nucleotides align to TRBD2. Germline V gene sequence: CDR1 DFQATT, CDR2 SNEGSKA (reference sequence). The CDR3 runs to 15 residues. With V trimmed by 4 bases and J by 4 bases, 10 bases remained unmatched. The CDR3 DNA reads as TGCAGTGCTACGATCGGGACTAGATTGTCAGATACGCAGTATTTT. Translating it yields CSATIGTRLSDTQYF.

The J gene is TRBJ1-5, the V gene TRBV6-2 or TRBV6-3; possibly TRBD1 for D (6 bases). V gave up 7 bases and J gave up 10 bases, with 23 bases separating them. From germline, CDR1 is MNHEY and CDR2 SVGEGT. CDR3 length: 15 residues. The CDR3 loop is CASIQGHDFEGPQHF. DNA for the CDR3: TGTGCCAGCATACAGGGACACGATTTTGAGGGACCCCAGCATTTT.

This chain uses TRBV2 with TRBJ1-1, with D unclear. Per germline, CDR1 SNHLY and CDR2 FYNNEI. Trimming shortened V by 4 bases and J by 6 bases, and 15 bases separated the two germline ends. This CDR3 comprises 14 residues. The CDR3 loop is CASSAPTQVAEAFF. The CDR3 DNA sequence: TGTGCCAGCAGTGCTCCCACCCAGGTCGCTGAAGCTTTCTTT.

The table lists this clonotype with a count of one. The V call is TRBV7-9, the J call TRBJ1-1, with D perhaps matching TRBD1 (5 bases). The V gene lost 3 bases and the J gene lost 5 bases, with 13 bases spanning the gap. This CDR3 contains 14 residues. CDR1 and CDR2 (germline): SEHNR, FQNEAQ (reference sequence). This CDR3 is CASSFFRRGTEAFF. The CDR3 DNA follows: TGTGCCAGCAGCTTTTTTCGCCGGGGGACTGAAGCTTTCTTT.

V gene TRBV2 combines with J gene TRBJ1-1; TRBD1 aligns across 7 bases. The CDR3 runs to 14 residues. The V gene's germline CDR1 is SNHLY and CDR2 FYNNEI. The trim removed 4 bases at V and 3 bases at J, leaving 5 bases unmatched. The CDR3 DNA is TGTGCCAGCAGTGGGCGACAGGGTTACACTGAAGCTTTCTTT. Protein sequence: CASSGRQGYTEAFF. The full variable domain, in which reference TRBV2 and TRBJ1-1 provide the parts outside the CDR3, is EPEVTQTPSHQVTQMGQEVILRCVPISNHLYFYWYRQILGQKVEFLVSFYNNEISEKSEIFDDQFSVERPDGSNFTLKIRSTKLEDSAMYFCASSGRQGYTEAFFGQGTRLTVV.

This sequence joins TRBV10-2 and TRBJ2-2, with 13 nucleotides matching TRBD2. V gave up 11 bases and J gave up 7 bases; unmatched junction bases: 4. Per germline, CDR1 WSHSY and CDR2 SAAADI. The CDR3 runs to 13 residues. CDR3 loop: CAGLAGDGGELFF. In nucleotides, the CDR3 is TGCGCCGGACTAGCGGGAGATGGCGGGGAGCTGTTTTTT.

This clonotype was detected ten times or more. This sequence joins TRBV5-6 and TRBJ2-7; 8 bases match TRBD1. The trim removed 4 bases at V and 6 bases at J, leaving 6 bases unmatched. This CDR3 has 13 residues. Germline V lookup: CDR1 SGHDT, CDR2 YYEEEE. CDR3 loop: CASSPDRAPEQYF. In DNA form, the CDR3 reads TGTGCCAGCAGCCCGGACAGGGCCCCCGAGCAGTACTTC.

The rearrangement links TRBV12-3 or TRBV12-4 to TRBJ2-3, with TRBD1 matching 9 bases. V lost 7 bases, J lost 1 base, and 3 bases stayed unmatched. This CDR3 contains 14 residues. This CDR3 is CASTWTGGTDTQYF. As DNA, the CDR3 is TGTGCCAGCACTTGGACAGGGGGCACAGATACGCAGTATTTT.

The CDR3 region is CASPLGTGVSPLHF. As DNA, the CDR3 is TGCGCCAGCCCGTTAGGGACAGGGGTGTCACCCCTCCACTTT. The gene calls are TRBV10-1 and TRBJ1-6; 10 bases line up with TRBD1. V lost 8 bases and J lost 10; bases outside the gene matches: 8. The germline CDR1 and CDR2 sequences are WNHNN and SYGVQD (reference sequence). This CDR3 comprises 14 residues.

There are a few counts of this clonotype. V gene TRBV2 combines with J gene TRBJ2-7; no definite D call. Germline V gene sequence: CDR1 SNHLY, CDR2 FYNNEI. This CDR3 is 11 amino acids long. Deletions cut 2 bases from V and 4 bases from J, with 3 bases between. The CDR3 DNA reads TGTGCCAGCAGTGAAAAGTACGAGCAGTACTTC. Encoded protein: CASSEKYEQYF.

The V gene is TRBV12-3 or TRBV12-4, the J gene TRBJ2-1, with TRBD2 matching 8 bases. With V trimmed by 6 bases and J by 2 bases, 9 bases remained unmatched. CDR3 length: 16 residues. The CDR3 DNA reads as TGTGCCAGCAGCTCAATAGCGGGAACAACCTACAATGAGCAGTTCTTC. Translated, it gives CASSSIAGTTYNEQFF.

The V gene is TRBV20-1, the J gene TRBJ1-2, with D uncertain. The CDR3 has 14 amino acids. Germline V gene data show CDR1 as DFQATT and CDR2 as SNEGSKA (reference sequence). The V and J ends lost 6 bases and 2 bases respectively, with 16 bases between them. The DNA of the CDR3 is TGCAGTGCCAAGCCAACAGTGACCAACTATGGCTACACCTTC. Its protein product is CSAKPTVTNYGYTF.

CDR3 sequence reads: CSVELASGELFF. The CDR3 DNA reads TGCAGCGTTGAACTAGCTTCCGGGGAGCTGTTTTTT. The chain combines TRBV29-1 with TRBJ2-2; the D gene is possibly TRBD2 (5 bases). CDR1 is SQVTM and CDR2 is ANQGSEA in the germline V gene. This CDR3 comprises 12 residues. The germline V and J ends were trimmed by 2 bases and 6 bases, with 7 bases remaining between them.

This clonotype was observed a few times. The chain links TRBV27 to TRBJ2-1; TRBD2 matches at 10 bases. Germline V gene data show CDR1 as MNHEY and CDR2 as SMNVEV (reference sequence). The CDR3 is 16 residues long. The trim removed 4 bases at V and 5 bases at J, leaving 8 bases unmatched. The CDR3 is CASSYRTSGVDNEQFF. The CDR3 DNA sequence: TGTGCCAGCAGTTACCGGACTAGCGGTGTCGACAATGAGCAGTTCTTC.

Notes on this clonotype: One end of the junction does not line up with germline, which may come from a read error. V usage is TRBV2 and J usage is TRBJ1-4; no clear D gene. The CDR3 has 14 residues. Germline CDR1 and CDR2: SNHLY and FYNNEI. CDR3 in amino acids: CASSLEMANEKLLF. The CDR3 bases are TGTGCCAGCAGCTTGGAGATGGCTAATGAAAAACTGCTTTTT.

The rearrangement links TRBV7-8 to TRBJ2-2; 8 bases align to TRBD1. Germline CDR1 reads SGHVS; CDR2 reads FQNEAQ. This CDR3 is built from 14 residues. J lost 6 bases, V lost 4 bases, and 4 bases had no gene match. This CDR3 reads CASSWAGGPGELFF. The CDR3 region has the DNA TGTGCCAGCAGCTGGGCAGGGGGCCCCGGGGAGCTGTTTTTT.

The chain recombines TRBV24-1 with TRBJ2-2, with 7 bases fitting TRBD1. Trimming removed 2 bases from V and 3 bases from J; junction bases left unmatched: 2. The V gene's germline CDR1 is KGHDR and CDR2 SFDVKD. This CDR3 has 15 residues. The CDR3: CATSDSDRDTGELFF. The CDR3 DNA follows: TGTGCCACCAGTGATTCCGACAGGGACACCGGGGAGCTGTTTTTT.

J is TRBJ1-4 and V is TRBV10-3, with a tentative D call TRBD1 (5 bases). Germline-derived CDR1 and CDR2 are ENHRY and SYGVKD. The CDR3 sequence is 15 residues long. Trimming removed 2 bases from V and 3 bases from J, with 10 bases in between. CDR3 nucleotides: TGTGCCATCAGTGAGAAGGTGGGGGCTAATGAAAAACTGTTTTTT. This codes for CAISEKVGANEKLFF.

This chain uses TRBV15 with TRBJ2-7; possible D gene TRBD1, 6 bases. The CDR3 is made up of 15 amino acids. The germline V and J ends were trimmed by 1 base and 6 bases, with 16 bases remaining between them. The germline gives CDR1 LNHNV, CDR2 YYDKDF (reference sequence). The CDR3 coding sequence is TGTGCCACCAGCAGAGTTCGACAGGCCCTAGGCGAGCAGTACTTC. It yields the protein CATSRVRQALGEQYF.